The present T cell receptor (beta chain) was sequenced within a study of cytomegalovirus exposure and HLA in healthy donors. General observations from the study: TCR beta V segments were, for the most part, productive about 90% or about 30% of the time in an earlier analysis. Later work associated roughly 17,000 TCR beta sequences with HLA alleles at 0.05 false discovery rate. Cytomegalovirus-associated status was assigned to around 160 TCR beta chains. Later analysis revealed greater clonal expansion in HLA-associated TCR beta chains than in equally common others.

With 60 Vbeta and 13 Jbeta primers, the PCR was carried out. Using immunoSEQ multiplex PCR, the repertoire was profiled, and TCRdb retains in-frame clones only, with some absent. The data hold under 60,000 clones, with approximately 75% observed a single time. This CDR3 is 13 amino acids long. The germline V and J ends were trimmed by 11 bases and 5 bases, with 16 bases remaining between them. Germline CDR1 MNHNS, CDR2 SASEGT. Worth noting for this clone: Its target is not known.

The origin of this receptor is a woman between 40 and 55 years old in good health and CMV-seropositive. The chain couples TRBV6-1 to TRBJ1-5; D is undetermined. The sequenced sample was PBMCs. Here the CDR3 DNA reads TGTGCCGGTAGGACTGCATCTCATCAGCCCCAGCATTTT. Amino acids: CAGRTASHQPQHF.